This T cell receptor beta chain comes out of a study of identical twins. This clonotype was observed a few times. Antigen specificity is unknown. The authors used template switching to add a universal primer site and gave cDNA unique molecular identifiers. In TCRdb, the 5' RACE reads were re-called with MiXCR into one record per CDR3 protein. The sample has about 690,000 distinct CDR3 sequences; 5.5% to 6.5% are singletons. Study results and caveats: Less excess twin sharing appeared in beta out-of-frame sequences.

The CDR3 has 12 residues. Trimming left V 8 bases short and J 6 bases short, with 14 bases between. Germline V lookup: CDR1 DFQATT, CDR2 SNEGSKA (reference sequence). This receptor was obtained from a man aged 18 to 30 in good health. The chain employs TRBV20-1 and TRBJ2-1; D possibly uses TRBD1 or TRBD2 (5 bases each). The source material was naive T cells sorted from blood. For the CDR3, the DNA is TGCAGTCGTCGAGGGGAGTCCAATGAGCAGTTCTTC. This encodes CSRRGESNEQFF.